The sequence of this T cell receptor beta chain was determined in a study of early T cells in non-severe SARS-CoV-2 infection. Tagging with unique molecular identifiers was applied to individual cDNA molecules. From the 5' RACE reads, TCRdb called clonotypes with MiXCR, one entry per CDR3 protein. The sample holds 50,000 to 70,000 distinct CDR3 sequences, under 15% seen once. This CDR3 has 12 residues. Germline V lookup: CDR1 SQVTM, CDR2 ANQGSEA. The V and J ends lost 7 bases and 0 bases, in that order; junction bases with no gene match: 1. On this clonotype: Its target is unknown.

Study conclusions and caveats: CD4 and private specificities were missed by VDJdb matching, which favored anti-spike CD8 responses.

This clonotype was sampled from an adult who was a healthcare worker with PCR-confirmed SARS-CoV-2 infection or an uninfected control (not recorded which). This material consisted of whole blood, taken at baseline. The rearrangement joins TRBV29-1 to TRBJ1-1; 8 bases agree with TRBD1. This CDR3 is CSGTGLNTEAFF. The CDR3 DNA reads TGCAGCGGGACAGGGTTGAACACTGAAGCTTTCTTT.